The T cell receptor (beta chain) under discussion was sequenced for a study of shared clonotypes between healthy human individuals. Trimming shortened V by 3 bases and J by 4 bases, and 16 bases separated the two germline ends. The V gene's germline CDR1 is SEHNR and CDR2 FQNEAQ (reference sequence). The CDR3 is made up of 15 amino acids. Assay: immunoSEQ multiplex PCR; the TCRdb copy retains only in-frame clones and omits some. The table has 550,000 to 700,000 clones, 73% seen once; the top ten hold around 2%. The V gene is TRBV7-9, the J gene TRBJ2-7; D is unresolved. The sample consisted of memory CD4+ T cells sorted from blood. The subset denotes: CD45RA-negative fraction. This clonotype was sampled from a woman aged 25 to 39 in good health. The DNA for the CDR3 is TGTGCCAGCAGCTTTTGGCTAGACGTTGTATACGAGCAGTACTTC. This gives the protein CASSFWLDVVYEQYF.